Each of the 12 T cell receptor beta chains below was sequenced from the same sample in a study of CD8+ T cells in alopecia areata. The sorting of pooled cutaneous lymph node cells relied on CD4, CD8alpha, NKG2D, NKG2ACE and other markers. Sequencing relied on a cDNA template that was reverse transcribed from extracted RNA. The assay was immunoSEQ multiplex PCR, and TCRdb's table has in-frame clones only and misses some. The sample is made up of about 6,000 clones, none counted only once. Specimen: CD8+ T cells sorted from a lymph node. Receptor source: a C3H/HeJ mouse with alopecia areata. The MHC haplotype of the strain is H2-k.

At least ten counts were recorded for this clone. Gene names are mouse gene names. The read ends 4 residues early relative to the CDR3; the germline J gene fills the gap. V and J are TRBV13-1 and TRBJ2-4; 12 bases align to TRBD2. The trim removed 5 bases at V and 3 bases at J, leaving 4 bases unmatched. CDR3 length: 15 residues. The germline V gene has CDR1 NSHNY and CDR2 SYGAGN. Here the CDR3 reads CASSDWGGAQNTLYF. The covered CDR3 bases are TGTGCCAGCAGCGACTGGGGGGGCGCACAAAAC.

This clone is medium-sized (0.01 to 0.1%) by share. The genes are named according to mouse. CDR3 residues: CASSDRASSAETLYF. The CDR3 DNA, read in part, is TGTGCCAGCAGCGACAGGGCCTCTAGTGCAGAA. The chain recombines TRBV13-3 with TRBJ2-3, with 7 bases matching TRBD1. The CDR3 is cut off 4 residues early in the read; its end comes from the germline J gene. V was clipped by 5 bases and J by 0 bases; unmatched bases: 6. The CDR3 extends over 15 amino acids. Germline CDR1 NNHDY, CDR2 SYVADS.

In its sample, this clone is medium-sized. Genes and germline are mouse. Here the CDR3 reads CAWSFQGGDSDYTF. The part of the CDR3 DNA that was read is TGTGCCTGGAGTTTCCAGGGAGGGGACTCC. The chain combines TRBV31 with TRBJ1-2; D might be TRBD1 (5 bases). Read data end 4 residues before the CDR3 end; the end is taken from the germline J gene. This CDR3 is 14 amino acids long. V lost 2 bases and J 3 bases, leaving 13 bases between the germline ends. Germline values: CDR1 GKSSPN, CDR2 SITVG.

In the case of this clone: Gene and germline names: mouse. The missing CDR3 end, 4 residues past where the read stops, is filled in from the germline J gene. V and J are TRBV31 and TRBJ2-7, with D maybe TRBD2 (6 bases). Germline values: CDR1 GKSSPN, CDR2 SITVG. The germline V and J ends were trimmed by 4 bases and 0 bases, with 7 bases remaining between them. The CDR3 loop spans 12 amino acids. CDR3 DNA, as far as it was read: TGTGCCTGGACTGGGGACTCCTAT. Amino acids: CAWTGDSY. From start to end, the CDR3 is CAWTGDSYEQYF.

With regard to this clone: The genes and germline here are from mouse. The sequence runs out 4 residues before the end of the CDR3; the remainder is reconstructed from the germline J gene. This chain joins TRBV13-3 and TRBJ2-5; no clear D gene. V was shortened by 2 bases and J by 2 bases, with 3 bases between the two germline ends. CDR3 length: 12 residues. The germline gives CDR1 NNHDY, CDR2 SYVADS. CDR3 in amino acids: CASSDSQDTQYF. The sequenced part of the CDR3 DNA is TGTGCCAGCAGTGACAGCCAAGAC.

At least ten counts were recorded for this clone. Gene names are the mouse ones. CDR3 bases read: TGTGCCAGCAGTGATAGGCAGGGAAAC. It codes for CASSDRQGN. The entire CDR3 protein is CASSDRQGNTLYF. This sequence joins TRBV13-1 and TRBJ2-4, with a tentative D call TRBD1 (5 bases). The CDR3 goes on 4 residues after the read ends, and that part is filled in from the germline J gene. This CDR3 region has 13 residues. Germline V gene lookup returns CDR1 NSHNY and CDR2 SYGAGN.

This clone came up a few times. These gene names are mouse names. CDR3 sequence reads: CASRGVAETLYF. The part of the CDR3 DNA that was read is TGTGCCAGCAGAGGGGTTGCAGAA. This chain links TRBV19 with TRBJ2-3; D might be TRBD1 (5 bases). The read stops 4 residues short of the end of the CDR3; the missing end is completed from the germline J gene. V dropped 5 bases and J dropped 2 bases, with 6 bases sitting between them. Germline V gene sequence: CDR1 FNHDT, CDR2 SITEND (reference sequence). This CDR3 region has 12 residues.

This clone appeared a few times. Gene labels here are mouse ones. The CDR3 end lies 4 residues beyond the end of the read and is filled in from the germline J gene. The chain is built from TRBV13-3 and TRBJ2-2; D possibly corresponds to TRBD1 (6 bases). Germline loops: CDR1 NNHDY, CDR2 SYVADS. This CDR3 has 14 residues. With 1 base removed from V and 2 bases from J, the gap between germline ends came to 6 bases. CDR3 sequence reads: CASSDQGNTGQLYF. The covered CDR3 bases are TGTGCCAGCAGTGATCAGGGGAACACCGGG. Complete variable domain (other parts from reference TRBV13-3 and TRBJ2-2): EAAVTQSPRSKVAVTGGKVTLSCHQTNNHDYMYWYRQDTGHGLRLIHYSYVADSTEKGDIPDGYKASRPSQENFSLILELASLSQTAVYFCASSDQGNTGQLYFGEGSKLTVL.

A remark on this clone: The gene symbols are mouse symbols. The missing CDR3 end, 4 residues past where the read stops, is filled in from the germline J gene. The genes are TRBV31 and TRBJ2-4; D possibly corresponds to TRBD2 (7 bases). Between the trimmed V and J ends, which lost 0 bases and 2 bases, there was a span of 9 bases. Germline V gene sequence: CDR1 GKSSPN, CDR2 SITVG. This CDR3 comprises 14 residues. CDR3 DNA (partial): TGTGCCTGGAGTCTGGGGGGCGTTCAAAAC. This translates into CAWSLGGVQN. Given in full, the CDR3 is CAWSLGGVQNTLYF.

This clone appeared many times. Germline and genes: mouse. The CDR3 end lies 4 residues beyond the end of the read and is filled in from the germline J gene. This chain joins TRBV31 and TRBJ1-2; D is unresolved. V was clipped by 0 bases and J by 1 base, with 6 bases between them. Germline lookup yields CDR1 GKSSPN and CDR2 SITVG. The CDR3 runs 13 residues. CDR3 protein: CAWSLNKNSDYTF. CDR3 DNA, as far as it was read: TGTGCCTGGAGTCTAAACAAAAACTCC. Supplemented by reference TRBV31 and TRBJ1-2, the full variable domain reads AQTIHQWPVAEIKAVGSPLSLGCTIKGKSSPNLYWYWQATGGTLQQLFYSITVGQVESVVQLNLSASRPKDDQFILSTEKLLLSHSGFYLCAWSLNKNSDYTFGSGTRLLVI.

Many counts were recorded for this clone. The genes and germline here are from mouse. From the germline J gene comes the end of the CDR3, since the read stops 4 residues before it. This sequence joins TRBV29 and TRBJ2-2; weak D call: TRBD1 (5 bases). The germline CDR1 and CDR2 sequences are MSHET and SYDVDS. CDR3 length: 16 amino acids. V was pared by 4 bases and J by 0 bases, with 12 bases between. CDR3 in amino acids: CASSSPGFANTGQLYF. The CDR3 DNA, read in part, is TGTGCTAGCAGTTCACCAGGGTTTGCAAACACCGGG.

The sample holds many counts of this clone. Gene labels here are mouse ones. Read coverage stops 4 residues before the CDR3 terminus; the germline J gene supplies the remainder. J is TRBJ2-1 and V is TRBV19; TRBD1 matches at 7 bases. The germline CDR1 and CDR2 sequences are FNHDT and SITEND (reference sequence). The CDR3 runs to 13 residues. V dropped 4 bases and J dropped 3; count of bases not matched to a gene: 1. CDR3 DNA (partial): TGTGCCAGCAGTCACAGGGGCTATGCT. Protein sequence: CASSHRGYA. The CDR3 in full is CASSHRGYAEQFF.